This T cell receptor beta chain was observed in a study of cytomegalovirus exposure and HLA in healthy donors. Study results and caveats: TCR association rates varied by HLA locus in a later analysis, with DRB1 highest and HLA-C lowest. Productive rates of about 87% or about 30% were seen for most TCR beta V segments in an earlier analysis.

The germline V gene encodes CDR1 MNHEY and CDR2 SMNVEV (reference sequence). V trimming: 5 bases; J trimming: 6 bases; junction bases outside the gene matches: 8. There are 14 residues in the CDR3. This clone was seen a single time. Its antigen is undetermined. Each donor was healthy, and each was a bone marrow donor. The primer mix had 60 Vbeta and 13 Jbeta primers. Clones were sequenced by immunoSEQ multiplex PCR, and TCRdb holds only the in-frame ones, with some missing. This table has approximately 140,000 clones, 70% to 80% appearing once. The TCR comes from a woman in her forties or fifties in good health and CMV-seronegative. Sequences were obtained from PBMCs. The rearrangement uses TRBV27 and TRBJ2-7; 9 bases are a match to TRBD1. DNA for the CDR3: TGTGCCAGCAGTAAACAGGGGGCTAGTGTCGAGCAGTACTTC. Amino acids: CASSKQGASVEQYF.